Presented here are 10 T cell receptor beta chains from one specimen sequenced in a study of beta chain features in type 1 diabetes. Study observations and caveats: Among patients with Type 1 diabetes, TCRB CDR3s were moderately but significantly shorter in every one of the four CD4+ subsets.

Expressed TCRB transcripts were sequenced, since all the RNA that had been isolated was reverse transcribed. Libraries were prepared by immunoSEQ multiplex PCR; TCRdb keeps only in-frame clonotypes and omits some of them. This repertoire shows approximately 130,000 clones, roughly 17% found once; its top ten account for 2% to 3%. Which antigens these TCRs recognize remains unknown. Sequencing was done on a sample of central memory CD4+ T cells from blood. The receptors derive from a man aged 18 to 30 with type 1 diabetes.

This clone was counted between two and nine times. The CDR3: CASSSSFRDTQYF. The DNA for the CDR3 is TGTGCCAGCAGTTCTAGCTTCAGGGATACGCAGTATTTT. The rearrangement joins TRBV7-2 to TRBJ2-3, with a tentative D call TRBD2 (5 bases). This CDR3 contains 13 residues. The germline V and J ends were trimmed by 6 bases and 6 bases, with 13 bases remaining between them. Germline values: CDR1 SGHTA, CDR2 FQGNSA.

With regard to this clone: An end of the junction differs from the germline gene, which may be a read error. DNA of the CDR3: TGTGCCACCAGCCGAGACAACAGGGGTTTAACTGAAGCTTTCTTT. Translated: CATSRDNRGLTEAFF. The chain recombines TRBV15 with TRBJ1-1, with 7 bases fitting TRBD1. The CDR3 sequence is 15 residues long. Germline V CDR1 and CDR2: LNHNV, YYDKDF (reference sequence).

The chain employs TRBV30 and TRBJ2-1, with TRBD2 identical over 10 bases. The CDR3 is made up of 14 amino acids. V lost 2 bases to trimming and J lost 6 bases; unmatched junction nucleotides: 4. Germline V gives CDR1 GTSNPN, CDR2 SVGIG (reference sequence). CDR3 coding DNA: TGTGCCTGGAGTAGCGGGGGGGCCTCCAATGAGCAGTTCTTC. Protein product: CAWSSGGASNEQFF.

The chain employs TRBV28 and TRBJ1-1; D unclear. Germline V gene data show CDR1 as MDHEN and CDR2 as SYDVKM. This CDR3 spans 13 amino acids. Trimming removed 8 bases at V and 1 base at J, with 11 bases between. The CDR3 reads CASLTERNTEAFF. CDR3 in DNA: TGTGCCAGCCTAACAGAGAGGAACACTGAAGCTTTCTTT.

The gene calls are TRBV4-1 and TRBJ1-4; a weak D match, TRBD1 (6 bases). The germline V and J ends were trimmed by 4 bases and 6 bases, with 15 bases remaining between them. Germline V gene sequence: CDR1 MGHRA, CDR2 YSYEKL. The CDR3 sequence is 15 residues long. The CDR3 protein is CASSPLQGRDEKLFF. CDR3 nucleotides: TGCGCCAGCAGCCCACTACAGGGACGGGATGAAAAACTGTTTTTT.

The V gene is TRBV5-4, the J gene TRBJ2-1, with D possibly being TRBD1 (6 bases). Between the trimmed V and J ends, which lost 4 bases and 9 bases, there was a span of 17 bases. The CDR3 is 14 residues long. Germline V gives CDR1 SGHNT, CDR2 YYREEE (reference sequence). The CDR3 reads CASSQTGQKTEQFF. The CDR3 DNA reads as TGTGCCAGCAGCCAAACGGGACAAAAAACTGAGCAGTTCTTC.

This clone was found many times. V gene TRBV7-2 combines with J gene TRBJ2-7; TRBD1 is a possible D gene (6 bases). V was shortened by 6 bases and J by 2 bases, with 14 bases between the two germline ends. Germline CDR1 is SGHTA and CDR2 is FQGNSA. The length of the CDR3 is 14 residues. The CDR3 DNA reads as TGTGCCAGCAGTAAGACCGGGACAACCTACGAGCAGTACTTC. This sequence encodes CASSKTGTTYEQYF.

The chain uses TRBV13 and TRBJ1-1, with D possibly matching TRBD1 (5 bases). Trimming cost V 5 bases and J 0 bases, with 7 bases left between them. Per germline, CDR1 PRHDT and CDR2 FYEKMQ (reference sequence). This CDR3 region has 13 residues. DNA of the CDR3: TGTGCCAGCAGCGCAGGGTTGAACACTGAAGCTTTCTTT. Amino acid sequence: CASSAGLNTEAFF.

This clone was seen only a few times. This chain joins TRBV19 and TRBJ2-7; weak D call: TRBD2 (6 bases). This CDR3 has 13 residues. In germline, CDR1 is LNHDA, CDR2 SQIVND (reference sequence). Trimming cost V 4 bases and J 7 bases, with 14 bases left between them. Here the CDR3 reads CASSTTLGGEQYF. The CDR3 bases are TGTGCCAGTAGTACCACCCTCGGGGGAGAGCAGTACTTC.

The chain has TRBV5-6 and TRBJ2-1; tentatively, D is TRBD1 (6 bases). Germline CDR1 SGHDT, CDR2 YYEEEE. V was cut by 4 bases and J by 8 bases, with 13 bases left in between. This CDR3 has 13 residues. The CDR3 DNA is TGTGCCAGCAGCCCACAGGGCAGGGATGAGCAGTTCTTC. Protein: CASSPQGRDEQFF.